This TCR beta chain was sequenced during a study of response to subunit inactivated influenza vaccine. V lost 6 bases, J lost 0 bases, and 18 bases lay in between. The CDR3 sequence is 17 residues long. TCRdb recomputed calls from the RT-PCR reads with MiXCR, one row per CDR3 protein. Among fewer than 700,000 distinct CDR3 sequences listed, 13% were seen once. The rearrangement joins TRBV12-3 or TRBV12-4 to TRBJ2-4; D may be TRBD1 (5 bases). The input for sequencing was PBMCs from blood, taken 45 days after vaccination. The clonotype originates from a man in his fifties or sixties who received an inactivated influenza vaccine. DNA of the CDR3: TGTGCCAGCAGCCACCCCGCACAGGCTAGAGCCAAAAACATTCAGTACTTC. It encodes CASSHPAQARAKNIQYF.